The 17 T cell receptor beta chains below come from one sample, sequenced in a study of blood T cell repertoires in COVID-19. Only in-frame clones appear in the TCRdb table, and some are missing; sequencing was by immunoSEQ multiplex PCR. Of 180,000 or so clones in the sample, about 88% were seen once. Sequencing was carried out using peripheral blood. The origin of the receptors is a man aged 18-30 years with active or convalescent COVID-19.

V is TRBV7-9 and J is TRBJ1-2, with a possible D match to TRBD1 (5 bases). V lost 6 bases to trimming and J lost 2 bases, with 13 bases between them. The CDR3 totals 14 residues. Germline V CDR1 and CDR2: SEHNR, FQNEAQ (reference sequence). CDR3 sequence reads: CASSRGGGNYGYTF. CDR3 coding DNA: TGTGCCAGCAGTAGGGGCGGAGGGAACTATGGCTACACCTTC.

The chain links TRBV7-2 to TRBJ2-5, with TRBD2 identical over 7 bases. There are 17 residues in the CDR3. Trimming removed 5 bases from V and 2 bases from J; junction bases left unmatched: 14. Looked up from germline, CDR1 is SGHTA and CDR2 is FQGNSA. CDR3 sequence reads: CASSPYRLARAQETQYF. In nucleotides, the CDR3 is TGTGCCAGCAGCCCCTACCGACTAGCACGGGCGCAAGAGACCCAGTACTTC. The full variable domain, rest sourced from reference TRBV7-2 and TRBJ2-5, is GAGVSQSPSNKVTEKGKDVELRCDPISGHTALYWYRQSLGQGLEFLIYFQGNSAPDKSGLPSDRFSAERTGGSVSTLTIQRTQQEDSAVYLCASSPYRLARAQETQYFGPGTRLLVL.

The chain combines TRBV6-5 with TRBJ1-2; the D gene is possibly TRBD1 (6 bases). The CDR3 has 12 amino acids. The germline V gene has CDR1 MNHEY and CDR2 SVGAGI. The V end lost 8 bases, the J end lost 5 bases, and 12 bases lay between the germline ends. The CDR3 bases are TGTGCCAGCCACAGGGATGGGTATGGCTACACCTTC. This gives the protein CASHRDGYGYTF.

The rearrangement links TRBV30 to TRBJ1-3; no definite D call. The germline CDR1 and CDR2 sequences are GTSNPN and SVGIG (reference sequence). V was shortened by 4 bases and J by 10 bases, with 20 bases between the two germline ends. The CDR3 totals 14 residues. In DNA form, the CDR3 reads TGTGCCTGGACAGTTATCGCGTTCGGGAAAACCATATATTTT. Translating gives CAWTVIAFGKTIYF.

This clone was seen at least ten times. The DNA for the CDR3 is TGTGCCAGCAGCCCGGGGTGGGGTGAAAAACTGTTTTTT. Translated: CASSPGWGEKLFF. This chain joins TRBV3-1 (or the pseudogene TRBV3-2) and TRBJ1-4, with D unresolved. V lost 4 bases, J lost 7 bases, and 10 bases lay in between. The CDR3 totals 13 residues. Per germline, CDR1 LGHDT and CDR2 YNNKEL (reference sequence).

The chain carries TRBV9 and TRBJ2-7; 8 nucleotides match TRBD2. This CDR3 is 13 amino acids long. V shed 0 bases and J 8 bases; nucleotides not matched to a gene: 4. CDR1 is SGDLS, CDR2 YYNGEE, per germline. The chain's CDR3 is CASSVVTSGQQYF. The CDR3 DNA follows: TGTGCCAGCAGCGTAGTTACTAGCGGACAGCAGTACTTC.

Remarks on this clone: The same CDR3 arises from other DNA sequences in this sample as well. For the CDR3, the DNA is TGTGCCAGCAGTTACTCAAGGGGAGGAGGCTACACCTTC. Protein: CASSYSRGGGYTF. V is TRBV6-5 and J is TRBJ1-2, with a weak D call TRBD1 (5 bases). The germline V gene has CDR1 MNHEY and CDR2 SVGAGI. V was trimmed by 0 bases and J by 8 bases, leaving 10 bases between them. CDR3 length: 13 residues.

The genes are TRBV4-2 and TRBJ2-7, with 9 bases matching TRBD1. V dropped 3 bases and J dropped 6; count of bases not matched to a gene: 9. CDR3 size: 15 residues. Per germline, CDR1 LGHNA and CDR2 YNFKEQ. CDR3 residues: CASSQTGTGSVEQYF. The CDR3 nucleotides read TGTGCCAGCAGCCAGACCGGGACAGGGTCTGTCGAGCAGTACTTC.

This clone was seen once. CDR3 sequence: CASSLDLFSNEQFF. Written as DNA, the CDR3 is TGTGCCAGCAGCTTAGATCTTTTCTCCAATGAGCAGTTCTTC. The chain has TRBV11-3 and TRBJ2-1, with unresolved D. Trimming stripped 0 bases from V and 6 bases from J, with 9 bases between. This CDR3 comprises 14 residues. Germline V gene data show CDR1 as SGHNT and CDR2 as YENEEA.

The table lists this clone with a count of one. The chain carries TRBV5-4 and TRBJ2-1, with a tentative D call TRBD2 (5 bases). V was shortened by 3 bases and J by 1 base, with 14 bases between the two germline ends. The CDR3 is made up of 16 amino acids. Per germline, CDR1 SGHNT and CDR2 YYREEE (reference sequence). DNA for the CDR3: TGTGCCAGCAGCTCCCGAGGGCTATCTTCCTACAATGAGCAGTTCTTC. It specifies CASSSRGLSSYNEQFF.

The chain joins TRBV19 to TRBJ1-4; 7 positions match TRBD1. The CDR3 has 15 residues. Germline loops: CDR1 LNHDA, CDR2 SQIVND (reference sequence). V shed 5 bases, J shed 4 bases, and the junction held 7 bases outside the gene matches. The CDR3 DNA is TGTGCCAGTAGTCGAATCCGGGACAGTAATGAAAAACTGTTTTTT. The encoded protein is CASSRIRDSNEKLFF. Together with reference TRBV19 and TRBJ1-4, the CDR3 gives the full variable domain: DGGITQSPKYLFRKEGQNVTLSCEQNLNHDAMYWYRQDPGQGLRLIYYSQIVNDFQKGDIAEGYSVSREKKESFPLTVTSAQKNPTAFYLCASSRIRDSNEKLFFGSGTQLSVL.

This chain links TRBV7-2 with TRBJ1-4; 7 nucleotides agree with TRBD1. The junction had 17 bases not matched to a gene; V was cut back by 5 bases and J by 5 bases. Germline loops: CDR1 SGHTA, CDR2 FQGNSA. The CDR3 has 18 residues. CDR3 loop: CASSLNHLAGQPNEKLFF. CDR3 DNA: TGTGCCAGCAGCCTAAATCACCTTGCGGGACAGCCAAATGAAAAACTGTTTTTT.

The J gene is TRBJ2-3, the V gene TRBV7-6, with D perhaps matching TRBD2 (7 bases). Germline assignment: CDR1 SGHVS and CDR2 FNYEAQ. Trimming took off 0 bases at V and 3 bases at J, with 10 bases between the two ends. CDR3 size: 15 residues. This CDR3 reads CASSLAGGRTDTQYF. The CDR3, as DNA: TGTGCCAGCAGCTTAGCGGGGGGGCGGACAGATACGCAGTATTTT.

This clone occurred a few times. CDR3 loop: CASSIKEGRNSPLHF. CDR3 sequence (DNA): TGTGCCAGTAGTATTAAGGAGGGGCGGAATTCACCCCTCCACTTT. V gene TRBV19 combines with J gene TRBJ1-6; perhaps TRBD1 as D (5 bases). This CDR3 region has 15 residues. Germline V gene sequence: CDR1 LNHDA, CDR2 SQIVND (reference sequence). V lost 3 bases and J lost 7, with 13 bases in between.

V is TRBV2 and J is TRBJ2-2, with TRBD1 matching over 8 bases. There are 14 residues in the CDR3. Germline loops: CDR1 SNHLY, CDR2 FYNNEI. V shed 3 bases and J 7 bases; nucleotides not matched to a gene: 4. DNA for the CDR3: TGTGCCAGCAGTGAGACAGGGGTTGGCGGGGAGCTGTTTTTT. This sequence encodes CASSETGVGGELFF.

The chain combines TRBV7-3 with TRBJ2-3; D is perhaps TRBD2 (5 bases). Trimming stripped 5 bases from V and 1 base from J, with 13 bases between. The CDR3 sequence is 15 residues long. From germline, CDR1 is SGHTA and CDR2 FQGTGA. The CDR3 reads CASSPLNGGTDTQYF. The CDR3 DNA reads as TGTGCCAGCAGCCCCCTCAACGGGGGCACAGATACGCAGTATTTT.

This chain links TRBV10-3 with TRBJ1-5; 9 nucleotides align to TRBD1. With V trimmed by 2 bases and J by 6 bases, 2 bases remained unmatched. This CDR3 region has 14 residues. CDR1 and CDR2 (germline): ENHRY, SYGVKD. CDR3 DNA sequence: TGTGCCATCAGTGAGACAGGGGGCAGTCAGCCCCAGCATTTT. Translating it yields CAISETGGSQPQHF.